The 27 T cell receptor beta chains in this list originate from one sample, sequenced in a study of response to subunit inactivated influenza vaccine. TCRdb passed the RT-PCR reads through MiXCR, listing each CDR3 protein once. The repertoire holds 600,000 to 700,000 distinct CDR3 sequences, with less than 15% as singletons. The input for sequencing was PBMCs from blood, taken around 14 days before vaccination. The receptors were sampled from a man between 45 and 60 years old who received an inactivated influenza vaccine.

This chain connects TRBV4-3 to TRBJ1-5, with D hard to call. The V gene's germline CDR1 is LGHNA and CDR2 YSLEER. V dropped 3 bases and J dropped 0 bases, with 6 bases sitting between them. There are 14 residues in the CDR3. In nucleotides, the CDR3 is TGCGCCAGCAGCCATGGCATTAGCAATCAGCCCCAGCATTTT. Protein product: CASSHGISNQPQHF.

A few counts support this clonotype. This rearrangement joins TRBV7-6 to TRBJ1-4; 9 bases are shared with TRBD1. The CDR3 covers 19 residues. V shed 2 bases, J shed 0 bases, and the junction held 10 bases outside the gene matches. In germline, CDR1 is SGHVS, CDR2 FNYEAQ. The CDR3 protein is CASSLHPGQGVTTNEKLFF. The CDR3, as DNA: TGTGCCAGCAGCTTACATCCGGGACAGGGTGTTACAACTAATGAAAAACTGTTTTTT.

This clonotype turned up a few times. The J gene is TRBJ1-4, the V gene TRBV11-2; D is possibly TRBD1 (6 bases). V lost 5 bases, J lost 8 bases, and 6 bases lay in between. The length of the CDR3 is 11 residues. Germline V gene data show CDR1 as SGHAT and CDR2 as FQNNGV. The CDR3 is CASSQGEKLFF. CDR3 sequence (DNA): TGTGCCAGCAGCCAGGGGGAAAAACTGTTTTTT. Supplemented by reference TRBV11-2 and TRBJ1-4, the full variable domain reads EAGVAQSPRYKIIEKRQSVAFWCNPISGHATLYWYQQILGQGPKLLIQFQNNGVVDDSQLPKDRFSAERLKGVDSTLKIQPAKLEDSAVYLCASSQGEKLFFGSGTQLSVL.

The CDR3 loop reads CASSFTTGPSGANVLTF. The CDR3 bases are TGCGCCAGCAGCTTCACGACAGGACCGTCTGGGGCCAACGTCCTGACTTTC. The V and J genes are TRBV5-1 and TRBJ2-6; maybe TRBD1 (6 bases). Germline CDR1 and CDR2: SGHRS and YFSETQ. The CDR3 is made up of 17 amino acids. Trimming took off 2 bases at V and 1 base at J, with 13 bases between the two ends.

The CDR3 reads CSARDDGAQETQYF. The CDR3 DNA is TGCAGTGCTAGAGATGACGGGGCCCAAGAGACCCAGTACTTC. The rearrangement uses TRBV20-1 and TRBJ2-5, with D tentatively TRBD1 or TRBD2 (5 bases each). Germline V gives CDR1 DFQATT, CDR2 SNEGSKA (reference sequence). This CDR3 is 14 amino acids long. Trimming took 0 bases from V and 1 from J, leaving 9 bases between them.

The chain uses TRBV12-3 or TRBV12-4 and TRBJ1-6, with a tentative D call TRBD1 (6 bases). Between the trimmed V and J ends, which lost 1 base and 9 bases, there was a span of 13 bases. The CDR3 sequence is 15 residues long. CDR3 DNA sequence: TGTGCCAGCAGTTTAGTATCACAGGGTTCTTCACCCCTCCACTTT. As protein: CASSLVSQGSSPLHF.

This clonotype has ten or more counts. This sequence joins TRBV28 and TRBJ2-3; 11 bases line up with TRBD2. V lost 3 bases, J lost 10 bases, and 12 bases stayed unmatched. The CDR3 is made up of 16 amino acids. Germline assignment: CDR1 MDHEN and CDR2 SYDVKM. The CDR3 nucleotides are TGTGCCAGCAGTTTCTCACTAGCGGGAGCCCGGGGGTCGCAGTATTTT. Its protein product is CASSFSLAGARGSQYF.

The chain employs TRBV23-1 and TRBJ1-1, with D uncertain. TRBV23-1 is known as an ORF, though its function is uncertain. With 0 bases removed from V and 7 bases from J, the gap between germline ends came to 21 bases. CDR3 length: 17 amino acids. The CDR3 reads CASSQSSQTRNNIEAFF. The CDR3 DNA sequence: TGCGCCAGCAGTCAATCGAGCCAGACAAGAAATAATATTGAAGCTTTCTTT.

This chain links TRBV20-1 with TRBJ1-2, with 9 bases that match TRBD1. CDR3 size: 16 residues. The V gene end was trimmed by 5 bases and the J gene end by 0 bases; junction bases not matched to a gene: 10. Germline CDR1 and CDR2: DFQATT and SNEGSKA (reference sequence). The CDR3 region is CSASARGQGPNYGYTF. As DNA, the CDR3 is TGCAGTGCTTCTGCCAGGGGACAGGGACCTAACTATGGCTACACCTTC.

V gene TRBV7-9 combines with J gene TRBJ2-7; a weak D match, TRBD1 (5 bases). V lost 5 bases and J lost 2, with 19 bases in between. CDR3 length: 16 residues. Germline V lookup: CDR1 SEHNR, CDR2 FQNEAQ (reference sequence). The CDR3 loop is CASSDTTRTRTYEQYF. Written as DNA, the CDR3 is TGTGCCAGCAGCGATACCACACGGACAAGGACCTACGAGCAGTACTTC.

CDR3 DNA: TGCAGCGTTGAAGATGAATCTTATGGCTACACCTTC. It encodes CSVEDESYGYTF. The chain employs TRBV29-1 and TRBJ1-2; D ambiguous. Trimming left V 0 bases short and J 5 bases short, with 7 bases between. Germline CDR1 reads SQVTM; CDR2 reads ANQGSEA. This CDR3 has 12 residues. Drawing the rest from reference TRBV29-1 and TRBJ1-2, the complete variable domain is SAVISQKPSRDICQRGTSLTIQCQVDSQVTMMFWYRQQPGQSLTLIATANQGSEATYESGFVIDKFPISRPNLTFSTLTVSNMSPEDSSIYLCSVEDESYGYTFGSGTRLTVV.

This clonotype turned up a few times. The gene calls are TRBV24-1 and TRBJ1-5; 7 bases are a match to TRBD1. The CDR3 sequence is 17 residues long. V dropped 3 bases and J dropped 1; count of bases not matched to a gene: 8. The germline CDR1 and CDR2 sequences are KGHDR and SFDVKD. CDR3 in amino acids: CATSDVRTGLSNQPQHF. The CDR3 nucleotides read TGTGCCACCAGTGATGTGAGGACAGGACTAAGCAATCAGCCCCAGCATTTT.

The chain has TRBV7-9 and TRBJ2-5; no clear D gene. CDR1 SEHNR and CDR2 FQNEAQ come from the germline V gene (reference sequence). This CDR3 spans 14 amino acids. Deletions cut 2 bases from V and 4 bases from J, with 11 bases between. For the CDR3, the DNA is TGTGCCAGCAGCTTATTCCAACCTCCAGAGACCCAGTACTTC. It codes for CASSLFQPPETQYF.

The chain joins TRBV20-1 to TRBJ2-1; possible D gene TRBD2, 6 bases. Trimming shortened V by 0 bases and J by 8 bases, and 14 bases separated the two germline ends. CDR3 size: 14 residues. CDR1 is DFQATT, CDR2 SNEGSKA, per germline (reference sequence). The CDR3 nucleotides are TGCAGTGCTAGAGAGGGACTCGGTCCATATGAGCAGTTCTTC. Translated, it gives CSAREGLGPYEQFF.

The chain has TRBV6-1 and TRBJ2-7; 11 positions agree with TRBD1. Germline V gene data show CDR1 as MNHNS and CDR2 as SASEGT. V lost 5 bases, J lost 3 bases, and 6 bases stayed unmatched. The CDR3 is 15 amino acids. For the CDR3, the DNA is TGTGCCAGCAGTAGGACAGGGGGCATTCTCTACGAGCAGTACTTC. This gives the protein CASSRTGGILYEQYF.

This clonotype was seen a handful of times. The chain employs TRBV10-3 and TRBJ2-1, with D possibly TRBD2 on 6 matching bases. V gave up 4 bases and J gave up 2 bases, with 9 bases separating them. CDR3 length equals 14 residues. Germline V CDR1 and CDR2: ENHRY, SYGVKD. The CDR3 sequence: CAISGQRAYNEQFF. CDR3 nucleotide sequence: TGTGCCATCAGTGGTCAGCGGGCCTACAATGAGCAGTTCTTC.

V and J are TRBV28 and TRBJ1-2, with 9 bases aligning to TRBD1. V lost 5 bases to trimming and J lost 7 bases; unmatched junction nucleotides: 8. The length of the CDR3 is 14 residues. Germline V gene sequence: CDR1 MDHEN, CDR2 SYDVKM. CDR3 sequence: CASSTGQGLGGYTF. CDR3 nucleotides: TGTGCCAGCAGTACGGGACAGGGTTTGGGTGGCTACACCTTC.

This clonotype has a count of ten or more. The chain recombines TRBV6-2 or TRBV6-3 with TRBJ2-1, with TRBD2 matching over 8 bases. Germline CDR1 reads MNHEY; CDR2 reads SVGEGT. CDR3 length: 13 amino acids. Trimming at V came to 10 bases and at J to 11 bases, leaving 13 bases not matched to a gene. The CDR3 DNA reads TGTGCCACCCTCCGAGCGGGAGTGGATCAGCAGTTCTTC. Translating it yields CATLRAGVDQQFF.

This clonotype has more than one count but fewer than ten. The V call is TRBV9, the J call TRBJ2-3; TRBD1 matches at 7 bases. V shed 3 bases, J shed 5 bases, and the junction held 12 bases outside the gene matches. Germline assignment: CDR1 SGDLS and CDR2 YYNGEE. This CDR3 region has 16 residues. The CDR3 spells CASSAIPTGLIDTQYF. The CDR3 DNA follows: TGTGCCAGCAGCGCTATCCCGACAGGGCTTATAGATACGCAGTATTTT. Full variable domain (remainder filled in from reference TRBV9 and TRBJ2-3): DSGVTQTPKHLITATGQRVTLRCSPRSGDLSVYWYQQSLDQGLQFLIQYYNGEERAKGNILERFSAQQFPDLHSELNLSSLELGDSALYFCASSAIPTGLIDTQYFGPGTRLTVL.

This clonotype was detected only a few times. The gene calls are TRBV6-2 or TRBV6-3 and TRBJ2-3, with 9 bases lining up with TRBD2. This CDR3 region has 16 residues. Germline CDR1 MNHEY, CDR2 SVGEGT. After removal of 2 bases from V and 2 bases from J, the junction contained 5 bases not matched to a gene. CDR3 amino acids: CASSYKRGAPTDTQYF. CDR3 nucleotide sequence: TGTGCCAGCAGTTACAAGCGGGGGGCTCCCACAGATACGCAGTATTTT.

The rearrangement links TRBV27 to TRBJ2-1; D possibly uses TRBD1 or TRBD2 (5 bases each). The ends were cut back, 5 bases at V and 0 bases at J, with 20 bases in the middle. The CDR3 is 18 residues long. Germline V gene sequence: CDR1 MNHEY, CDR2 SMNVEV (reference sequence). CDR3 in amino acids: CASSRLGEGTLSYNEQFF. CDR3 sequence (DNA): TGTGCCAGCAGTCGGTTGGGGGAAGGGACCCTCTCCTACAATGAGCAGTTCTTC.

The rearrangement joins TRBV28 to TRBJ2-3; D unclear. Trimming stripped 5 bases from V and 2 bases from J, with 14 bases between. Germline V gives CDR1 MDHEN, CDR2 SYDVKM. The CDR3 consists of 15 residues. In nucleotides, the CDR3 is TGTGCCAGCAGTCTCCGCCTGCGGCTCACAGATACGCAGTATTTT. Protein product: CASSLRLRLTDTQYF.

The J gene is TRBJ2-7, the V gene TRBV3-1; the D gene could be TRBD1 or TRBD2 (5 bases each). The CDR3 covers 13 residues. Germline V gene sequence: CDR1 LGHDT, CDR2 YNNKEL (reference sequence). V lost 4 bases to trimming and J lost 6 bases, with 13 bases between them. The CDR3 DNA follows: TGTGCCAGCAGCCTACCCGGGACGACCGAGCAGTACTTC. This translates into CASSLPGTTEQYF.

This clonotype was seen a few times. V is TRBV6-2 or TRBV6-3 and J is TRBJ2-4; 11 positions match TRBD1. V lost 2 bases, J lost 11 bases, and 8 bases stayed unmatched. Germline assignment: CDR1 MNHEY and CDR2 SVGEGT. CDR3 length: 15 residues. The CDR3 region is CASSYRTGGAILQYF. The CDR3 DNA sequence: TGTGCCAGCAGTTACAGGACAGGGGGCGCGATCCTTCAGTACTTC.

Note on this clonotype: This may be a read error, as it is one base from a much larger clone. The chain has TRBV28 and TRBJ2-7; D might be TRBD1 (6 bases). The germline gives CDR1 MDHEN, CDR2 SYDVKM. V was trimmed by 11 bases and J by 1 base, leaving 15 bases between them. The CDR3 has 13 amino acids. CDR3 amino acids: CACDRSGSYEQYF. The CDR3 bases are TGTGCCTGTGACAGGTCGGGGTCCTACGAGCAGTACTTC.

The table lists this clonotype with many counts. The rearrangement links TRBV6-1 to TRBJ1-1; D may be TRBD1 (6 bases). Trimming took off 4 bases at V and 0 bases at J, with 15 bases between the two ends. The CDR3 is 16 amino acids. Germline V gene sequence: CDR1 MNHNS, CDR2 SASEGT. This CDR3 reads CASSVRQGSLNTEAFF. As DNA, the CDR3 is TGTGCCAGCAGTGTGAGGCAGGGGTCCTTGAACACTGAAGCTTTCTTT.

The chain combines TRBV20-1 with TRBJ2-3; possibly TRBD1 for D (5 bases). Trimming removed 8 bases from V and 0 bases from J, with 9 bases in between. This CDR3 contains 12 residues. Germline V CDR1 and CDR2: DFQATT, SNEGSKA (reference sequence). The DNA for the CDR3 is TGCAGTAAAGACAGAAGCACAGATACGCAGTATTTT. This sequence encodes CSKDRSTDTQYF.